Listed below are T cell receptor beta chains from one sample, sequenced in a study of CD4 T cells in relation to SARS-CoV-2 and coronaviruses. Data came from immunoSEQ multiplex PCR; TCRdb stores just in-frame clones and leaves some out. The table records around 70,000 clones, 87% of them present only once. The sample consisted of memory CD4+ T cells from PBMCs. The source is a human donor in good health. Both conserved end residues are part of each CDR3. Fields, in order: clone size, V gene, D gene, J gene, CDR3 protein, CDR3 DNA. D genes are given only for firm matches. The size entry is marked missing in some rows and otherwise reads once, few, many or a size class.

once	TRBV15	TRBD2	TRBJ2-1	CATSRDSGQYNEQFF	TGTGCCACCAGCAGAGATAGCGGGCAGTACAATGAGCAGTTCTTC
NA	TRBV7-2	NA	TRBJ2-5	CASSSSGTGQETQYF	TGTGCCAGCAGCTCCTCCGGGACGGGGCAAGAGACCCAGTACTTC
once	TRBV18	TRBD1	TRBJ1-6	CASSPDRGDSPLHF	TGTGCCAGCTCCCCTGACAGGGGCGATTCACCCCTCCACTTT
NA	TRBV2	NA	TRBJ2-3	CASSEWRSSTDTQYF	TGTGCCAGCAGTGAATGGCGGTCGAGCACAGATACGCAGTATTTT
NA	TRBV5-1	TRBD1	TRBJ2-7	CASSLTGEYEQYF	TGCGCCAGCAGCCTGACAGGGGAGTACGAGCAGTACTTC
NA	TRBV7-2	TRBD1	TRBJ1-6	CASSPLPAGGYSPLHF	TGTGCCAGCAGCCCCCTCCCAGCAGGGGGATATTCACCCCTCCACTTT
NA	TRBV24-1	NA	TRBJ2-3	CATSDPGHTSDTQYF	TGTGCCACCAGTGATCCGGGACACACCTCAGATACGCAGTATTTT
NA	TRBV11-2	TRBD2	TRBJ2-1	CASSLGLAASSYNEQFF	TGTGCCAGCAGCTTGGGACTAGCTGCTAGCTCCTACAATGAGCAGTTCTTC
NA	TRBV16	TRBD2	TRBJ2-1	CASSPVAGGLHNEQFF	TGTGCCAGCAGCCCAGTAGCGGGGGGGCTCCACAATGAGCAGTTCTTC
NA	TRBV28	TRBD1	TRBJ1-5	CASSLLAGGSGQPQHF	TGTGCCAGCAGTTTGTTAGCAGGGGGCAGCGGACAGCCCCAGCATTTT
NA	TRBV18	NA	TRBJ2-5	CASSPSQGGAETQYF	TGTGCCAGCTCACCTTCTCAGGGTGGCGCGGAGACCCAGTACTTC
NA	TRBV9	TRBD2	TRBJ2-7	CASSPPAGREDEQYF	TGTGCCAGCAGCCCCCCGGCGGGGAGGGAAGACGAGCAGTACTTC
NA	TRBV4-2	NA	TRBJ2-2	CASSQVTGVDTGELFF	TGTGCCAGCAGCCAAGTCACCGGGGTGGACACCGGGGAGCTGTTTTTT
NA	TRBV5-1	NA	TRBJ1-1	CASSLDRYTEAFF	TGCGCCAGCAGCCTGGACCGATACACTGAAGCTTTCTTT
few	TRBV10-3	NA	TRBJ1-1	CAISSDNTEAFF	TGTGCCATCAGTTCGGACAATACTGAAGCTTTCTTT
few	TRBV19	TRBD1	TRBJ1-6	CASSPRGSYNSPLHF	TGTGCCAGTAGTCCCAGGGGGTCCTATAATTCACCCCTCCACTTT
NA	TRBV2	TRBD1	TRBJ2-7	CASNPRTGDNEQYF	TGTGCCAGCAACCCCAGGACAGGGGACAACGAGCAGTACTTC
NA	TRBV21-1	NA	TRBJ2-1	CASSKRARENSYNEQFF	TGTGCCAGCAGCAAAAGGGCGCGCGAGAACTCCTACAATGAGCAGTTCTTC
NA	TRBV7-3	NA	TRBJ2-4	CASSPVGGLLAKNIQYF	TGTGCCAGCAGCCCGGTCGGAGGGCTCTTAGCCAAAAACATTCAGTACTTC
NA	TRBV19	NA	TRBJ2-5	CASSIDSEETQYF	TGTGCCAGTAGTATTGACAGCGAAGAGACCCAGTACTTC
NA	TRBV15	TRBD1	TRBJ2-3	CATLDRDRGSTDTQYF	TGTGCCACCCTGGACCGGGACAGGGGGTCCACAGATACGCAGTATTTT
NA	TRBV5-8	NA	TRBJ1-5	CASSRSRDQPQHF	TGTGCCAGCAGCCGGTCAAGGGATCAGCCCCAGCATTTT
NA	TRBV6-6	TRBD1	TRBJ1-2	CASSYTDRDYGYTF	TGTGCCAGCAGTTACACGGACAGGGACTATGGCTACACCTTC
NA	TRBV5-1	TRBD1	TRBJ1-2	CASSSDPGTGSGYTF	TGCGCCAGCAGCTCTGACCCCGGGACAGGGTCTGGCTACACCTTC
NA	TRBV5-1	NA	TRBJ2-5	CASSSQIQETQYF	TGCGCCAGCAGCTCACAGATCCAAGAGACCCAGTACTTC
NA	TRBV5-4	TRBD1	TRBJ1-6	CASRITGGRPNSPLHF	TGTGCCAGCAGGATTACAGGGGGGCGGCCCAATTCACCCCTCCACTTT
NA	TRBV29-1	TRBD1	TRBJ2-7	CSVAAGGHEQYF	TGCAGCGTTGCGGCAGGGGGACACGAGCAGTACTTC
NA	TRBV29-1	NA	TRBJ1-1	CSVEAGVNTEAFF	TGCAGCGTTGAAGCAGGGGTAAACACTGAAGCTTTCTTT
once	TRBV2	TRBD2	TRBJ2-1	CASTRLAVSYSYNEQFF	TGTGCCAGCACCAGACTAGCGGTAAGCTACTCCTACAATGAGCAGTTCTTC
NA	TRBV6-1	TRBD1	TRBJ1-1	CASSEEGRGRLGTEAFF	TGTGCCAGCAGTGAAGAAGGCAGGGGGCGTCTGGGGACTGAAGCTTTCTTT
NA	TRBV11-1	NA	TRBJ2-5	CASSFGSGMETQYF	TGTGCCAGCAGCTTTGGGTCAGGGATGGAGACCCAGTACTTC
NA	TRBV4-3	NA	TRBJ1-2	CASSQVDRISNYGYTF	TGCGCCAGCAGCCAAGTAGATAGAATTTCTAACTATGGCTACACCTTC
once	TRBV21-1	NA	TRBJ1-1	CASSPPPSQGGTEAFF	TGTGCCAGCAGCCCCCCCCCGAGTCAGGGGGGCACTGAAGCTTTCTTT
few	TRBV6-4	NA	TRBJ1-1	CASSELMNTEAFF	TGTGCCAGCAGCGAACTGATGAACACTGAAGCTTTCTTT
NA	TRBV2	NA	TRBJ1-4	CASRVGGSEKLFF	TGTGCCAGCAGGGTAGGGGGGAGTGAAAAACTGTTTTTT
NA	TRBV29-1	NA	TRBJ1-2	CSVEVRDNYGYTF	TGCAGCGTTGAAGTCAGGGATAACTATGGCTACACCTTC
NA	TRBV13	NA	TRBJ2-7	CASSNSYEQYF	TGTGCCAGCAGCAACTCCTACGAGCAGTACTTC
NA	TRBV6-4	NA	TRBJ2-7	CASRDQGGDEQYF	TGTGCCAGCAGAGACCAGGGGGGCGACGAGCAGTACTTC
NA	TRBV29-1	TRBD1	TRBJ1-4	CSVPGQGASNEKLFF	TGCAGCGTTCCCGGACAGGGGGCTTCTAATGAAAAACTGTTTTTT
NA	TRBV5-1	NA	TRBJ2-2	CASSSPESNTGELFF	TGCGCCAGCAGCTCCCCGGAGTCGAACACCGGGGAGCTGTTTTTT
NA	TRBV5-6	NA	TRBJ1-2	CASSLDQARGYTF	TGTGCCAGCAGCTTAGATCAGGCTCGCGGCTACACCTTC
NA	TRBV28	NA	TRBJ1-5	CASSFPGGNQPQHF	TGTGCCAGCAGTTTCCCAGGGGGCAATCAGCCCCAGCATTTT
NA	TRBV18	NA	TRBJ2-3	CASSPDSSTDTQYF	TGTGCCAGCTCACCAGACAGTAGCACAGATACGCAGTATTTT
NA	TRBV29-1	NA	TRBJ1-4	CSVSRVNEKLFF	TGCAGCGTTTCGAGGGTAAATGAAAAACTGTTTTTT
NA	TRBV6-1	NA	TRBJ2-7	CASSESASFSYEQYF	TGTGCCAGCAGTGAAAGTGCTAGCTTCTCCTACGAGCAGTACTTC
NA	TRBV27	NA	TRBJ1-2	CASSLTRQVYGYTF	TGTGCCAGCAGTTTAACCAGGCAGGTCTATGGCTACACCTTC
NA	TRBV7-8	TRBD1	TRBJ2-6	CASTWTGVSSGANVLTF	TGTGCCAGCACTTGGACAGGCGTTAGCTCTGGGGCCAACGTCCTGACTTTC
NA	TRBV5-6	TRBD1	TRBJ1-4	CASSSDRGRRTNEKLFF	TGTGCCAGCAGCTCTGACAGGGGGCGGAGGACTAATGAAAAACTGTTTTTT
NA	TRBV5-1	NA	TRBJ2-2	CASSATRNAGELFF	TGCGCCAGCAGCGCAACGAGGAACGCCGGGGAGCTGTTTTTT
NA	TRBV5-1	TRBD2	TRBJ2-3	CASSYGTSGDTQYF	TGCGCCAGCAGCTACGGGACTAGCGGGGATACGCAGTATTTT
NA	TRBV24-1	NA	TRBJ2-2	CATIGDTGAGELFF	TGTGCCACCATTGGGGACACAGGCGCCGGGGAGCTGTTTTTT
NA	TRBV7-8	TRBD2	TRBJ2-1	CASSLLFSGTYNEQFF	TGTGCCAGCAGCTTATTGTTTAGCGGGACCTACAATGAGCAGTTCTTC
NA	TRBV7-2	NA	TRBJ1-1	CASSSPRDQNTEAFF	TGTGCCAGCAGCTCCCCCAGAGACCAGAACACTGAAGCTTTCTTT
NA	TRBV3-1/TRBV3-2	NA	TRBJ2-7	CASSQLTGAEQYF	TGTGCCAGCAGCCAACTTACAGGCGCCGAGCAGTACTTC
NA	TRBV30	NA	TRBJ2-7	CAWKTGPSSYEQYF	TGTGCCTGGAAGACCGGGCCCTCTTCCTACGAGCAGTACTTC
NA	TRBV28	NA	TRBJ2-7	CASSQTDSPYF	TGTGCCAGCAGTCAGACTGACAGCCCGTACTTC
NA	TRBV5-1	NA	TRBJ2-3	CASSLAPGTDTQYF	TGCGCCAGCAGCTTGGCACCGGGCACAGATACGCAGTATTTT
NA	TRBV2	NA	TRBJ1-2	CASRELDSLYGYTF	TGTGCCAGCAGGGAACTGGACAGCCTATATGGCTACACCTTC
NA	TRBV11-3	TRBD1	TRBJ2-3	CASSSDRANTQYF	TGTGCCAGCAGCTCCGACAGGGCAAATACGCAGTATTTT